This entry lists 13 T cell receptor beta chains sequenced from one sample in a study of blood T cell repertoires in COVID-19. The method was immunoSEQ multiplex PCR; TCRdb's version includes in-frame clones alone and lacks a portion of them. The sample contains some 250,000 clones, 70% to 90% of which appear only once. Input material: peripheral blood. Receptor source: a woman younger than 45 with acute or convalescent COVID-19.

The chain is built from TRBV10-3 and TRBJ2-1; 10 positions agree with TRBD1. The CDR3 spans 14 residues. V shed 6 bases, J shed 2 bases, and the junction held 1 base outside the gene matches. Looked up from germline, CDR1 is ENHRY and CDR2 is SYGVKD. The CDR3, as DNA: TGTGCCATCAGCGGACAGGGGGCCTACAATGAGCAGTTCTTC. The encoded protein is CAISGQGAYNEQFF.

CDR3 protein: CASSQKDSQYF. In DNA, the CDR3 is TGTGCCAGCAGTCAAAAAGACAGCCAGTACTTC. The chain couples TRBV12-3 or TRBV12-4 to TRBJ2-4, with a possible D match to TRBD1 (5 bases). The CDR3 runs 11 residues. Trimming cost V 5 bases and J 13 bases, with 12 bases left between them.

The rearrangement joins TRBV12-5 to TRBJ2-1, with D maybe TRBD2 (8 bases). CDR3 length equals 13 residues. V was trimmed by 2 bases and J by 10 bases, leaving 12 bases between them. Per germline, CDR1 LGHNT and CDR2 FRNRAP. The CDR3 reads CASGLIAGQEQFF. Written as DNA, the CDR3 is TGTGCTAGTGGTTTGATAGCGGGACAGGAGCAGTTCTTC. The complete variable domain, with remaining parts taken from reference TRBV12-5 and TRBJ2-1, reads DARVTQTPRHKVTEMGQEVTMRCQPILGHNTVFWYRQTMMQGLELLAYFRNRAPLDDSGMPKDRFSAEMPDATLATLKIQPSEPRDSAVYFCASGLIAGQEQFFGPGTRLTVL.

This chain joins TRBV6-2 or TRBV6-3 and TRBJ2-1; 9 bases are a match to TRBD2. V lost 4 bases and J lost 8; bases outside the gene matches: 9. The CDR3 length is 15 residues. Germline V CDR1 and CDR2: MNHEY, SVGEGT. The CDR3 spells CASSLISGSGDEQFF. Written as DNA, the CDR3 is TGTGCCAGCAGTTTGATTAGCGGGAGTGGGGATGAGCAGTTCTTC.

The chain joins TRBV5-6 to TRBJ1-1; 7 bases agree with TRBD1. With 4 bases clipped from V and 3 bases from J, the junction kept 12 bases outside the gene matches. CDR1 is SGHDT, CDR2 YYEEEE, per germline. The CDR3 covers 16 residues. DNA of the CDR3: TGTGCCAGCAGCACTACCGGGACAGAAAAAGACACTGAAGCTTTCTTT. Amino acid sequence: CASSTTGTEKDTEAFF.

This chain links TRBV20-1 with TRBJ1-4; D call uncertain. Germline V lookup: CDR1 DFQATT, CDR2 SNEGSKA (reference sequence). Trimming removed 4 bases from V and 2 bases from J, with 2 bases in between. This CDR3 region has 11 residues. For the CDR3, the DNA is TGCAGTGCTACGACTAATGAAAAACTGTTTTTT. Protein: CSATTNEKLFF.

The rearrangement joins TRBV5-4 to TRBJ2-7, with TRBD1 matching 8 bases. CDR1 and CDR2 from the germline V gene are SGHNT and YYREEE (reference sequence). V was pared by 0 bases and J by 2 bases, with 4 bases of the junction left unmatched. The length of the CDR3 is 15 residues. For the CDR3, the DNA is TGTGCCAGCAGCTTGGGGACAGGGCCCACCTACGAGCAGTACTTC. Encoded protein: CASSLGTGPTYEQYF.

The chain is built from TRBV7-9 and TRBJ2-3; 8 bases fit TRBD1. J gave up 2 bases and V 5 bases, and 18 bases lay outside the gene matches. In germline, CDR1 is SEHNR, CDR2 FQNEAQ (reference sequence). The CDR3 has 19 residues. CDR3 sequence (DNA): TGTGCCAGCAGCCCAAGGGCCAGGGGGCAGGGGTATGACACAGATACGCAGTATTTT. Translated: CASSPRARGQGYDTDTQYF.

The chain is built from TRBV5-4 and TRBJ2-1, with D possibly matching TRBD2 (5 bases). Trimming took off 5 bases at V and 5 bases at J, with 14 bases between the two ends. The CDR3 totals 14 residues. CDR1 is SGHNT, CDR2 YYREEE, per germline (reference sequence). DNA for the CDR3: TGTGCCAGCAGTCCTAGCTCCCGGAACAATGAGCAGTTCTTC. It is translated as CASSPSSRNNEQFF.

The V and J genes are TRBV11-3 and TRBJ2-5; D gene unclear. This CDR3 spans 12 amino acids. The V end was cut by 5 bases, the J end by 0 bases, with 4 bases between. Germline-derived CDR1 and CDR2 are SGHNT and YENEEA. CDR3 sequence (DNA): TGTGCCAGCAGCGTCAACCAAGAGACCCAGTACTTC. Translating it yields CASSVNQETQYF. The full variable domain, completed using reference TRBV11-3 and TRBJ2-5, is EAGVVQSPRYKIIEKKQPVAFWCNPISGHNTLYWYLQNLGQGPELLIRYENEEAVDDSQLPKDRFSAERLKGVDSTLKIQPAELGDSAVYLCASSVNQETQYFGPGTRLLVL.

CDR3 nucleotide sequence: TGTGCCACCAGTGTAATGGGGGTTCCACCGGGACACGCAGGGGGTAGCAATCAGCCCCAGCATTTT. Translation: CATSVMGVPPGHAGGSNQPQHF. The chain uses TRBV24-1 and TRBJ1-5; 7 bases line up with TRBD1. The V and J ends lost 5 bases and 0 bases, in that order; junction bases with no gene match: 24. The CDR3 extends over 22 amino acids. The germline V gene has CDR1 KGHDR and CDR2 SFDVKD.

Here the CDR3 reads CASSQVVGAGQPQHF. The CDR3 DNA reads TGCGCCAGCAGCCAAGTGGTGGGGGCTGGGCAGCCCCAGCATTTT. The genes are TRBV4-3 and TRBJ1-5, with D tentatively TRBD1 (6 bases). The CDR3 totals 15 residues. Germline V gene data show CDR1 as LGHNA and CDR2 as YSLEER. The V end lost 1 base, the J end lost 7 bases, and 14 bases lay between the germline ends.

This sequence joins TRBV19 and TRBJ1-6; TRBD1 matches 7 bases. The V segment lost 6 bases and the J segment 6 bases; nucleotides outside the gene matches: 11. Germline CDR1 is LNHDA and CDR2 is SQIVND (reference sequence). This CDR3 is 16 amino acids long. For the CDR3, the DNA is TGTGCCAGTAGAGACGGGACAGTTTCTTTTAATTCACCCCTCCACTTT. It encodes CASRDGTVSFNSPLHF. The full variable domain, rest sourced from reference TRBV19 and TRBJ1-6, is DGGITQSPKYLFRKEGQNVTLSCEQNLNHDAMYWYRQDPGQGLRLIYYSQIVNDFQKGDIAEGYSVSREKKESFPLTVTSAQKNPTAFYLCASRDGTVSFNSPLHFGNGTRLTVT.